Shown below are 2 T cell receptor beta chains from a single sample sequenced in a study of T cells in Graves' hyperthyroidism and ophthalmopathy (dated by TCRdb to the late 2010s). The library came from multiplex PCR. The instrument was an Illumina HiSeq 2000. The TCR beta CDR3 regions were amplified from RNA transcripts. A first-round RT-PCR of the TCR CDR3 used the HTBI primer set with the Qiagen OneStep RT-PCR kit. TCRdb reanalyzed the raw reads on its own, using fastp at Q25 for trimming and MiXCR for clone calling, and kept in-frame beta chains. Each entry is one CDR3 protein sequence, shown with its most common DNA and genes. The sample yields around 36,000 distinct CDR3 sequences; 40% to 60% were counted once. The ten largest account for roughly 15% of the sample. Sequencing was done on a sample of blood. All receptors derive from a man aged 35-49 years with Graves' ophthalmopathy.

The CDR3 is CSAVSGIGGRDEQFF. The CDR3 DNA sequence: TGCAGTGCTGTGAGCGGGATAGGGGGTAGGGATGAGCAGTTCTTC. V gene TRBV20-1 combines with J gene TRBJ2-1; weak D call: TRBD2 (7 bases). The CDR3 is made up of 15 amino acids. V was cut by 5 bases and J by 8 bases, with 22 bases left in between. CDR1 DFQATT and CDR2 SNEGSKA come from the germline V gene (reference sequence).

The chain has TRBV24-1 and TRBJ1-6; no clear D. Trimming removed 9 bases at V and 0 bases at J, with 14 bases between. The CDR3 contains 16 residues. The germline CDR1 and CDR2 sequences are KGHDR and SFDVKD. The CDR3 is CATPIEESSYNSPLHF. CDR3 nucleotide sequence: TGTGCCACCCCGATAGAGGAGAGCTCCTATAATTCACCCCTCCACTTT.